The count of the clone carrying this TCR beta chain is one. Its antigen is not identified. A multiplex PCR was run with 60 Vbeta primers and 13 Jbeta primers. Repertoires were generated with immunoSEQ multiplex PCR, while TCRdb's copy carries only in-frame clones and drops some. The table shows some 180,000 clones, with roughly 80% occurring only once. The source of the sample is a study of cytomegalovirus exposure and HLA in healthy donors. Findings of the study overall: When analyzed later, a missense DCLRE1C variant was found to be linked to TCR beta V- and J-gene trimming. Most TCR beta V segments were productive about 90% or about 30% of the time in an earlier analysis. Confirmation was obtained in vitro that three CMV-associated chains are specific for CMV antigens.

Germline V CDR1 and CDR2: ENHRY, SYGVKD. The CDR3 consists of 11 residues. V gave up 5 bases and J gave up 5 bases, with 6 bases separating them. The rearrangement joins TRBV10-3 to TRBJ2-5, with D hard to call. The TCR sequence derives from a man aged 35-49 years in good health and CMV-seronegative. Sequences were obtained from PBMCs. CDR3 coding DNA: TGTGCCATCAGTCCCGGGGAGACCCAGTACTTC. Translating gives CAISPGETQYF.